Listed here is a single T cell receptor (beta chain). The length of the CDR3 is 14 residues. Trimming at V came to 8 bases and at J to 3 bases, leaving 7 bases not matched to a gene. Germline V gene data show CDR1 as LNHDA and CDR2 as SQIVND (reference sequence). The data are from a study of blood T cell repertoires in COVID-19. Whole-study context: Sites across the United States, Italy and Spain contributed samples from acute and convalescent COVID-19. PBMCs, B-cell-depleted T cells, or T cells provided the cDNA or gDNA that made up the material.

Per the original data handling: For nucleated cells, counts were estimated from reference gene primer amplification. Clones were sequenced by immunoSEQ multiplex PCR, and TCRdb holds only the in-frame ones, with some missing. That table furnishes V, J and clone size, whereas the DNA furnished D and trimming. The sample holds under 150,000 clones, 90% seen once. This sequence joins TRBV19 and TRBJ2-3; TRBD2 matches at 8 bases. Sequencing was performed on peripheral blood. The TCR sequence derives from a human donor with active COVID-19. The donor label of this sample is uncertain. In DNA form, the CDR3 reads TGTGCCAGTCAGTCCGGGGGGGCTACAGATACGCAGTATTTT. It codes for CASQSGGATDTQYF.